This T cell receptor (beta chain) derives from a study of cytomegalovirus exposure and HLA in healthy donors. As for the study in general: Across a few hundred genotyped donors, roughly 80% landed in the Caucasian-associated ancestry cluster.

Overall study results and limits: Using a false discovery rate of 0.05, a later analysis showed that approximately 17,000 TCR beta sequences were associated with HLA alleles. Available immune exposure information covered CMV serostatus only.

60 Vbeta and 13 Jbeta primers were used in PCR. Some clones are missing from TCRdb's copy, which holds only in-frame ones; the method was immunoSEQ multiplex PCR. The table lists 70,000 to 80,000 clones, 78% of them singletons. The V segment lost 3 bases and the J segment 6 bases; nucleotides outside the gene matches: 12. Germline loops: CDR1 SGHTA, CDR2 FQGNSA. The CDR3 extends over 17 amino acids. This clone was seen more than once but under ten times. Its antigen is undetermined. The clonotype originates from a woman aged 40 to 50 in good health and CMV-seropositive. The V call is TRBV7-2, the J call TRBJ1-2; 11 bases map to TRBD1. Material: PBMCs. This CDR3 is CASSLGGLDRGPDGYTF. The CDR3 DNA is TGTGCCAGCAGCTTGGGGGGATTGGACAGGGGGCCGGATGGCTACACCTTC.